Below are 21 T cell receptor beta chains sequenced from a single sample in a study of blood T cell repertoires in COVID-19. The repertoire was sequenced with immunoSEQ multiplex PCR; TCRdb's copy has only in-frame clones and lacks some. The sample carries approximately 130,000 clones, 77% recorded once. The sequenced sample consisted of peripheral blood. The receptors derive from a man older than 75 with acute or convalescent COVID-19.

The chain employs TRBV2 and TRBJ2-7; D may be TRBD2 (5 bases). The V gene's germline CDR1 is SNHLY and CDR2 FYNNEI. V was shortened by 7 bases and J by 3 bases, with 13 bases between the two germline ends. This CDR3 comprises 13 residues. The CDR3 DNA is TGTGCCAGCAATAGGGCAGGACTCTACGAGCAGTACTTC. It specifies CASNRAGLYEQYF. Looking up the rest from reference TRBV2 and TRBJ2-7 gives the full variable domain: EPEVTQTPSHQVTQMGQEVILRCVPISNHLYFYWYRQILGQKVEFLVSFYNNEISEKSEIFDDQFSVERPDGSNFTLKIRSTKLEDSAMYFCASNRAGLYEQYFGPGTRLTVT.

This clone was seen ten or more times. The rearrangement uses TRBV11-3 and TRBJ2-1; D is perhaps TRBD2 (5 bases). Germline loops: CDR1 SGHNT, CDR2 YENEEA. V dropped 3 bases and J dropped 2 bases, with 8 bases sitting between them. This CDR3 has 14 amino acids. CDR3 residues: CASSLMGAYNEQFF. In DNA form, the CDR3 reads TGTGCCAGCAGCTTGATGGGAGCCTACAATGAGCAGTTCTTC.

This clone was observed a single time. The V call is TRBV7-9, the J call TRBJ2-3, with TRBD2 matching over 10 bases. This CDR3 has 15 amino acids. CDR1 SEHNR and CDR2 FQNEAQ come from the germline V gene (reference sequence). V lost 4 bases, J lost 1 base, and 2 bases stayed unmatched. CDR3 in amino acids: CASSSSGGGTDTQYF. The CDR3 DNA reads as TGTGCCAGCAGCTCTAGCGGGGGAGGCACAGATACGCAGTATTTT.

The chain is built from TRBV6-5 and TRBJ1-1; 7 bases are a match to TRBD1. Trimming removed 6 bases from V and 0 bases from J; junction bases left unmatched: 1. The germline CDR1 and CDR2 sequences are MNHEY and SVGAGI. CDR3 length equals 13 residues. DNA for the CDR3: TGTGCCAGCAGAGGGACAGTGAACACTGAAGCTTTCTTT. Its translation: CASRGTVNTEAFF.

This chain links TRBV6-5 with TRBJ2-5; 7 bases align to TRBD1. J gave up 2 bases and V 9 bases, and 12 bases lay outside the gene matches. CDR1 and CDR2 from the germline V gene are MNHEY and SVGAGI. The CDR3 contains 15 residues. The CDR3 protein is CASRRQGYLQETQYF. DNA for the CDR3: TGTGCCAGTCGGCGACAGGGATACCTTCAAGAGACCCAGTACTTC.

This clone was picked up one time. The rearrangement uses TRBV27 and TRBJ1-2; no reliable D call. Trimming shortened V by 4 bases and J by 7 bases, and 22 bases separated the two germline ends. Germline-derived CDR1 and CDR2 are MNHEY and SMNVEV (reference sequence). This CDR3 comprises 16 residues. The CDR3 nucleotides are TGTGCCAGCAGTTACGGGTCCTCCCCTGAATTGGGTGGCTACACCTTC. Residues: CASSYGSSPELGGYTF.

This clone was observed a handful of times. V is TRBV10-3 and J is TRBJ1-6, with TRBD1 identical over 9 bases. Germline loops: CDR1 ENHRY, CDR2 SYGVKD. V shed 6 bases and J 7 bases; nucleotides not matched to a gene: 4. The CDR3 covers 14 residues. In nucleotides, the CDR3 is TGTGCCATCAGAAGTACAGGGGGCAATTCACCCCTCCACTTT. Amino acid sequence: CAIRSTGGNSPLHF.

This chain uses TRBV4-3 with TRBJ1-2; D remains unclear. The CDR3 length is 13 residues. The V end was cut by 1 base, the J end by 5 bases, with 8 bases between. CDR1 and CDR2 (germline): LGHNA, YSLEER. As DNA, the CDR3 is TGCGCCAGCAGCCAAGCACGCAGATATGGCTACACCTTC. Amino acids: CASSQARRYGYTF.

Concerning this clone: A much larger clone differs from this one at a single base, so this may be a read error. This chain links TRBV21-1 with TRBJ2-2; the DNA was not compared with TRBD2, the D call given in the table. TRBV21-1 counts as a pseudogene. The CDR3 has 17 residues. The CDR3 reads CASRKYERGGNTGELFF. DNA for the CDR3: TGTGCCAGCAGAAAATATGAGCGGGGGGGGAACACCGGGGAGCTGTTTTTT.

The rearrangement links TRBV6-1 to TRBJ1-2; D is uncertain. This CDR3 has 13 residues. Germline CDR1 MNHNS, CDR2 SASEGT. The V end was cut by 3 bases, the J end by 11 bases, with 16 bases between. DNA for the CDR3: TGTGCCAGCAGTGATCTCCTGGACGGCGGGTACACCTTC. Protein: CASSDLLDGGYTF.

This clone was seen at least ten times. The chain combines TRBV7-8 with TRBJ2-5, with a tentative D call TRBD1 (6 bases). Trimming left V 8 bases short and J 0 bases short, with 13 bases between. This CDR3 has 14 residues. Per germline, CDR1 SGHVS and CDR2 FQNEAQ. CDR3 region: CASEDSRYQETQYF. DNA for the CDR3: TGTGCCAGCGAGGACAGTCGATACCAAGAGACCCAGTACTTC.

The sample holds many counts of this clone. The chain combines TRBV19 with TRBJ2-2; D perhaps matches TRBD1 (6 bases). V lost 7 bases and J 6 bases, leaving 18 bases between the germline ends. Germline assignment: CDR1 LNHDA and CDR2 SQIVND (reference sequence). This CDR3 has 15 amino acids. This chain's CDR3 is CASTSNRDKAGELFF. In nucleotides, the CDR3 is TGTGCCAGTACCTCCAACCGGGACAAAGCCGGGGAGCTGTTTTTT.

This clone was detected a few times. In nucleotides, the CDR3 is TGTGCCAGCTCACACTTTAGCGGGGCCCCCTCCTACAATGAGCAGTTCTTC. Residues: CASSHFSGAPSYNEQFF. V is TRBV18 and J is TRBJ2-1; TRBD2 aligns across 8 bases. The CDR3 is 17 amino acids. Trimming at V came to 4 bases and at J to 0 bases, leaving 8 bases not matched to a gene. CDR1 and CDR2 from the germline V gene are KGHSH and LQKENI.

The chain is built from TRBV6-4 and TRBJ1-6; D remains unclear. V lost 3 bases and J lost 7, with 7 bases in between. The CDR3 totals 13 residues. Germline loops: CDR1 MRHNA, CDR2 SNTAGT. The CDR3 protein is CASSDSVNSPLHF. Written as DNA, the CDR3 is TGTGCCAGCAGTGATTCAGTGAATTCACCCCTCCACTTT.

The chain combines TRBV18 with TRBJ2-1; D unresolved. CDR1 is KGHSH, CDR2 LQKENI, per germline. The CDR3 consists of 13 residues. Trimming left V 2 bases short and J 2 bases short, with 4 bases between. The CDR3 is CASSPGPYNEQFF. The CDR3 DNA sequence: TGTGCCAGCTCACCAGGCCCCTACAATGAGCAGTTCTTC.

This chain uses TRBV2 with TRBJ1-2, with TRBD1 as a possible D gene (5 bases). Trimming removed 8 bases from V and 7 bases from J, with 17 bases in between. This CDR3 is 13 amino acids long. The germline V gene encodes CDR1 SNHLY and CDR2 FYNNEI. CDR3 DNA sequence: TGTGCCAGCCAAATGGGGGGGATCGTTGGCTACACCTTC. It yields the protein CASQMGGIVGYTF.

This chain uses TRBV4-2 with TRBJ2-7; 9 positions match TRBD1. CDR3 length equals 16 residues. J gave up 3 bases and V 1 base, and 7 bases lay outside the gene matches. From germline, CDR1 is LGHNA and CDR2 YNFKEQ. The CDR3 reads CASSQGPGTGSYEQYF. CDR3 sequence (DNA): TGTGCCAGCAGCCAAGGGCCCGGGACAGGGAGCTACGAGCAGTACTTC.

The CDR3 sequence is CASSDSNTEAFF. The DNA for the CDR3 is TGTGCCAGCAGTGATTCAAATACTGAAGCTTTCTTT. The chain links TRBV25-1 to TRBJ1-1; D is unresolved. The CDR3 length is 12 residues. With 3 bases removed from V and 5 bases from J, the gap between germline ends came to 7 bases. Germline assignment: CDR1 MGHDK and CDR2 SYGVNS.

The V call is TRBV18, the J call TRBJ2-7; D unresolved. Germline CDR1 is KGHSH and CDR2 is LQKENI. The CDR3 has 14 residues. Trimming pared 5 bases from V and 0 bases from J, leaving 11 bases between. The CDR3, as DNA: TGTGCCAGCTCAGTGTCTAGGAGCTCCTACGAGCAGTACTTC. This codes for CASSVSRSSYEQYF.

The genes are TRBV2 and TRBJ2-1; 10 bases are shared with TRBD2. Trimming took 6 bases from V and 3 from J; bases not matched to a gene: 8. Germline CDR1 is SNHLY and CDR2 is FYNNEI. There are 16 residues in the CDR3. In DNA form, the CDR3 reads TGTGCCAGCAGCATTAGCGGGGGGACGTTCTACAATGAGCAGTTCTTC. Translated: CASSISGGTFYNEQFF.

This chain joins TRBV29-1 and TRBJ2-3, with D maybe TRBD2 (5 bases). The CDR3 consists of 14 residues. Trimming took 1 base from V and 0 from J, leaving 8 bases between them. Germline assignment: CDR1 SQVTM and CDR2 ANQGSEA. This chain's CDR3 is CSVEGRTSTDTQYF. The CDR3, as DNA: TGCAGCGTTGAAGGTAGGACTAGCACAGATACGCAGTATTTT.